Below, 21 T cell receptor beta chains from the same sample are listed, as sequenced in a study of CD8+ T cells in alopecia areata. Sequencing used cDNA as its template, made by extracting RNA and reverse transcribing it. Only in-frame clones appear in the TCRdb table, and some are missing; sequencing was by immunoSEQ multiplex PCR. In the table there are 150,000 to 200,000 clones, about 60% of which are singletons. Source: CD4+ T cells sorted from blood, taken at week 0. All receptors derive from a human donor with alopecia areata.

The J gene is TRBJ2-4, the V gene TRBV28; D gene unclear. Germline-derived CDR1 and CDR2 are MDHEN and SYDVKM. V dropped 5 bases and J dropped 6 bases, with 2 bases sitting between them. This CDR3 has 10 residues. DNA of the CDR3: TGTGCCAGCAGTCGAAACATTCAGTACTTC. Encoded protein: CASSRNIQYF.

The J gene is TRBJ2-7, the V gene TRBV7-2; D unclear. Germline V lookup: CDR1 SGHTA, CDR2 FQGNSA. CDR3 size: 11 residues. V was shortened by 5 bases and J by 3 bases, with 5 bases between the two germline ends. The CDR3 region is CASSNLYEQYF. The CDR3 nucleotides are TGTGCCAGCAGCAACCTCTACGAGCAGTACTTC.

Only a few counts were recorded for this clone. The V call is TRBV29-1, the J call TRBJ2-5; D might be TRBD1 or TRBD2, each matching 5 bases. Trimming removed 6 bases at V and 4 bases at J, with 15 bases between. Germline values: CDR1 SQVTM, CDR2 ANQGSEA. This CDR3 has 13 residues. The CDR3 is CSVAGDGGETQYF. CDR3 bases: TGCAGCGTCGCCGGCGATGGGGGAGAGACCCAGTACTTC.

The genes are TRBV6-5 and TRBJ1-5; no reliable D call. The V and J ends lost 0 bases and 1 base respectively, with 7 bases between them. The CDR3 is made up of 15 amino acids. Germline V gives CDR1 MNHEY, CDR2 SVGAGI. CDR3 bases: TGTGCCAGCAGTTACTCTTGGTGGAGCAATCAGCCCCAGCATTTT. Protein sequence: CASSYSWWSNQPQHF.

DNA for the CDR3: TGTGCCAGCAGCGCACACAACTCTGGGGCCAACGTCCTGACTTTC. Amino acid sequence: CASSAHNSGANVLTF. The rearrangement joins TRBV9 to TRBJ2-6; D is uncertain. V gave up 3 bases and J gave up 0 bases, with 7 bases separating them. Germline lookup yields CDR1 SGDLS and CDR2 YYNGEE. This CDR3 spans 15 amino acids.

V usage is TRBV9 and J usage is TRBJ1-4; D not certain. Between the trimmed V and J ends, which lost 1 base and 8 bases, there was a span of 9 bases. Germline assignment: CDR1 SGDLS and CDR2 YYNGEE. There are 13 residues in the CDR3. DNA for the CDR3: TGTGCCAGCAGCGTACTCGGCGGAGAAAAACTGTTTTTT. Encoded protein: CASSVLGGEKLFF.

The table lists this clone with a few counts. The chain has TRBV7-2 and TRBJ2-5; weak D call: TRBD2 (6 bases). CDR3 length: 15 residues. Trimming stripped 3 bases from V and 4 bases from J, with 15 bases between. The V gene's germline CDR1 is SGHTA and CDR2 FQGNSA. The CDR3 region has the DNA TGTGCCAGCAGCTTTATCGCCCAGGGAGGAGAGACCCAGTACTTC. As protein: CASSFIAQGGETQYF.

The V and J genes are TRBV4-1 and TRBJ1-6, with 7 nucleotides matching TRBD1. The CDR3 is made up of 14 amino acids. The germline V gene has CDR1 MGHRA and CDR2 YSYEKL. Trimming removed 0 bases from V and 9 bases from J; junction bases left unmatched: 2. The CDR3 bases are TGCGCCAGCAGCCAAGAGGGACAGTCTTCACCCCTCCACTTT. Protein: CASSQEGQSSPLHF.

In its sample, this clone was seen a few times. J is TRBJ1-2 and V is TRBV7-2; D uncertain. The CDR3 extends over 14 amino acids. V lost 0 bases and J lost 6, with 11 bases in between. The germline V gene has CDR1 SGHTA and CDR2 FQGNSA. CDR3 protein: CASSLAYSTDGYTF. For the CDR3, the DNA is TGTGCCAGCAGCTTAGCCTACTCCACCGATGGCTACACCTTC.

For the CDR3, the DNA is TGCAGCGTTGAAGCACTAGCGCCCACAGATACGCAGTATTTT. This translates into CSVEALAPTDTQYF. The chain employs TRBV29-1 and TRBJ2-3, with TRBD2 matching over 7 bases. Germline trimming cut 1 base from V and 2 bases from J; bases unmatched to any gene: 3. Germline V gives CDR1 SQVTM, CDR2 ANQGSEA. This CDR3 region has 14 residues.

The chain joins TRBV5-6 to TRBJ1-2, with 12 nucleotides matching TRBD1. The trim removed 4 bases at V and 4 bases at J, leaving 14 bases unmatched. CDR3 length: 18 residues. The germline gives CDR1 SGHDT, CDR2 YYEEEE. The CDR3 loop reads CASSPGGTGGASIYGYTF. The CDR3 DNA reads as TGTGCCAGCAGCCCGGGCGGGACAGGGGGCGCTTCGATCTATGGCTACACCTTC. The full variable domain, its missing parts supplied by reference TRBV5-6 and TRBJ1-2, is DAGVTQSPTHLIKTRGQQVTLRCSPKSGHDTVSWYQQALGQGPQFIFQYYEEEERQRGNFPDRFSGHQFPNYSSELNVNALLLGDSALYLCASSPGGTGGASIYGYTFGSGTRLTVV.

J is TRBJ1-1 and V is TRBV11-2, with D possibly being TRBD1 (6 bases). This CDR3 comprises 14 residues. The V end lost 6 bases, the J end lost 3 bases, and 14 bases lay between the germline ends. Germline CDR1 is SGHAT and CDR2 is FQNNGV. The chain's CDR3 is CASSKQGLDTEAFF. DNA of the CDR3: TGTGCCAGCAGTAAACAGGGACTGGACACTGAAGCTTTCTTT.

Regarding this clone: This sample includes further DNA sequences coding for the same CDR3. The genes are TRBV2 and TRBJ2-3; no clear D. V was cut by 5 bases and J by 6 bases, with 6 bases left in between. The CDR3 spans 11 residues. The germline V gene encodes CDR1 SNHLY and CDR2 FYNNEI. The CDR3, as DNA: TGTGCCAGCAGTCCCCTCGATACGCAGTATTTT. As protein: CASSPLDTQYF.

The rearrangement joins TRBV6-1 to TRBJ1-2; D not certain. The V and J ends lost 0 bases and 8 bases respectively, with 10 bases between them. The CDR3 runs 13 residues. Germline CDR1 and CDR2: MNHNS and SASEGT. The CDR3 loop is CASSEASSGGYTF. The DNA of the CDR3 is TGTGCCAGCAGTGAAGCCTCGTCGGGCGGCTACACCTTC.

There are many counts of this clone. The gene calls are TRBV2 and TRBJ2-7, with a possible D match to TRBD1 (5 bases). Deletions cut 5 bases from V and 3 bases from J, with 8 bases between. This CDR3 is built from 12 residues. Germline V CDR1 and CDR2: SNHLY, FYNNEI. This CDR3 reads CASSLDSYEQYF. The CDR3 nucleotides are TGTGCCAGCAGTCTCGACAGCTACGAGCAGTACTTC.

V usage is TRBV30 and J usage is TRBJ1-2; D is possibly TRBD1 (5 bases). The CDR3 contains 15 residues. The germline V and J ends were trimmed by 4 bases and 6 bases, with 21 bases remaining between them. Germline V gene data show CDR1 as GTSNPN and CDR2 as SVGIG (reference sequence). In DNA, the CDR3 is TGTGCCTGGATGTCGGCAGGGAACTTTCGTGATGGCTACACCTTC. It translates to CAWMSAGNFRDGYTF.

This clone is a singleton in its sample. This sequence joins TRBV7-9 and TRBJ1-2; D gene uncertain. Germline V gene sequence: CDR1 SEHNR, CDR2 FQNEAQ (reference sequence). The CDR3 extends over 14 amino acids. Between the trimmed V and J ends, which lost 3 bases and 3 bases, there was a span of 11 bases. For the CDR3, the DNA is TGTGCCAGCAGCTTCACTCCCGGGGACTATGGCTACACCTTC. Translation gives CASSFTPGDYGYTF. The whole variable domain, remainder taken from reference TRBV7-9 and TRBJ1-2, is DTGVSQNPRHKITKRGQNVTFRCDPISEHNRLYWYRQTLGQGPEFLTYFQNEAQLEKSRLLSDRFSAERPKGSFSTLEIQRTEQGDSAMYLCASSFTPGDYGYTFGSGTRLTVV.

Here the CDR3 reads CASSQEGSGTSLDTQYF. The CDR3 DNA follows: TGTGCCAGCAGCCAAGAGGGAAGCGGGACTTCCCTGGATACGCAGTATTTT. The rearrangement joins TRBV4-2 to TRBJ2-3; 7 bases align to TRBD2. Germline CDR1 is LGHNA and CDR2 is YNFKEQ. CDR3 length: 17 residues. The V and J ends lost 0 bases and 6 bases, in that order; junction bases with no gene match: 12.

The chain employs TRBV7-8 and TRBJ2-2, with D hard to call. V was shortened by 0 bases and J by 4 bases, with 6 bases between the two germline ends. The germline V gene has CDR1 SGHVS and CDR2 FQNEAQ. The CDR3 covers 14 residues. As DNA, the CDR3 is TGTGCCAGCAGCTTAGCCGGCGGCACCGGGGAGCTGTTTTTT. It translates to CASSLAGGTGELFF.

This clone came up a few times. This sequence joins TRBV5-6 and TRBJ2-1; D perhaps matches TRBD2 (6 bases). Trimming removed 4 bases from V and 4 bases from J, with 18 bases in between. Germline V gene lookup returns CDR1 SGHDT and CDR2 YYEEEE. The CDR3 is 16 amino acids. Here the CDR3 reads CASSPGSLAGYNEQFF. In nucleotides, the CDR3 is TGTGCCAGCAGCCCGGGCTCCCTCGCGGGGTACAATGAGCAGTTCTTC.

The chain is built from TRBV29-1 and TRBJ1-1; TRBD1 matches 7 bases. The CDR3 loop spans 14 amino acids. The ends lost 7 bases at V and 2 bases at J; junction bases unmatched: 10. CDR1 SQVTM and CDR2 ANQGSEA come from the germline V gene. The CDR3 sequence is CSAEGGQTNTEAFF. The CDR3 region has the DNA TGCAGCGCCGAGGGGGGACAGACAAACACTGAAGCTTTCTTT.